Listed below are T cell receptor beta chains from one sample, sequenced in a study of control samples from healthy donors and cancer patients. Method: immunoSEQ multiplex PCR; TCRdb's copy keeps in-frame clones and lacks some. This sample has 100,000 to 120,000 clones, with around nine tenths found just once. Source material: PBMCs. The receptors shown here come from a woman aged 60 to 75 with lung cancer. The CDR3 runs from the conserved cysteine through the conserved F or W. The D gene is left open where the match is weak. Only some rows state a clone size, as once, few, many or a class for expanded clones.

NA,TRBV18,TRBJ1-1,NA,CASSPLRDILKNTEAFF,TGTGCCAGCTCACCACTCCGGGACATACTTAAGAACACTGAAGCTTTCTTT
NA,TRBV6-1,TRBJ2-7,NA,CASSLTGDYSYEQYF,TGTGCCAGCAGTTTGACAGGGGACTACTCCTACGAGCAGTACTTC
NA,TRBV9,TRBJ1-1,NA,CASSVDPGLNTEAFF,TGTGCCAGCAGCGTAGATCCAGGGCTGAACACTGAAGCTTTCTTT
NA,TRBV28,TRBJ1-2,NA,CASSPHLEQARGGYTF,TGTGCCAGCAGTCCTCATCTCGAGCAGGCCCGGGGTGGCTACACCTTC
NA,TRBV6-6,TRBJ2-2,once,CASSYWGANTGELFF,TGTGCCAGCAGTTACTGGGGGGCGAACACCGGGGAGCTGTTTTTT
TRBD1,TRBV30,TRBJ1-1,NA,CAWSPQGGKAFF,TGTGCCTGGAGTCCCCAGGGGGGGAAAGCTTTCTTT
NA,TRBV30,TRBJ2-1,NA,CAWRGFGNEQFF,TGTGCCTGGAGAGGTTTTGGCAATGAGCAGTTCTTC
NA,TRBV6-6,TRBJ1-1,NA,CASSYLNTEAFF,TGTGCCAGCAGTTACCTGAACACTGAAGCTTTCTTT
NA,TRBV23-1,TRBJ2-3,NA,CASLRADTQYF,TGCGCCAGCCTGAGGGCGGATACGCAGTATTTT
TRBD1,TRBV10-3,TRBJ1-3,NA,CAISGGDSSGNTIYF,TGTGCCATCAGTGGGGGGGACAGCTCTGGAAACACCATATATTTT
TRBD2,TRBV5-1,TRBJ2-3,NA,CASSLVGGTFTDTQYF,TGCGCCAGCAGCTTGGTGGGGGGGACCTTCACAGATACGCAGTATTTT
NA,TRBV5-1,TRBJ1-2,NA,CASSIDSSYGYTF,TGCGCCAGCAGCATTGACAGCAGCTATGGCTACACCTTC
NA,TRBV6-5,TRBJ1-1,NA,CASSLPRVDTEAFF,TGTGCCAGCAGTTTGCCCCGGGTGGACACTGAAGCTTTCTTT
NA,TRBV10-3,TRBJ2-3,NA,CAIRTYTDTQYF,TGTGCCATCAGGACGTACACAGATACGCAGTATTTT
NA,TRBV5-8,TRBJ2-7,NA,CASSSLPGSSYEQYF,TGTGCCAGCAGCTCTCTTCCTGGGAGCTCCTACGAGCAGTACTTC
NA,TRBV18,TRBJ1-6,NA,CASSPPTGKLGSPLHF,TGTGCCAGCTCACCACCGACCGGTAAATTAGGTTCACCCCTCCACTTT
TRBD1,TRBV19,TRBJ1-4,NA,CASRTGGTNEKLFF,TGTGCCAGTAGGACAGGGGGGACTAATGAAAAACTGTTTTTT
NA,TRBV19,TRBJ1-5,NA,CASSIGPGVDNQPQHF,TGTGCCAGTAGTATAGGACCAGGGGTGGACAATCAGCCCCAGCATTTT
TRBD1,TRBV2,TRBJ2-7,NA,CASSAQGQSYEQYF,TGTGCCAGCAGTGCTCAGGGACAGTCCTACGAGCAGTACTTC
NA,TRBV12-5,TRBJ1-1,NA,CASGFGQTNTEAFF,TGTGCTAGTGGTTTCGGACAGACCAACACTGAAGCTTTCTTT
NA,TRBV20-1,TRBJ1-5,NA,CSASRGGRGYSNQPQHF,TGCAGTGCTAGTCGGGGGGGGCGAGGTTATAGCAATCAGCCCCAGCATTTT
NA,TRBV7-2,TRBJ2-7,NA,CASSTFPLGAISQYF,TGTGCCAGCAGCACCTTCCCATTGGGGGCGATATCGCAGTACTTC
NA,TRBV15,TRBJ2-7,NA,CATSRDPFSYEQYF,TGTGCCACCAGCAGAGATCCTTTCTCCTACGAGCAGTACTTC
NA,TRBV19,TRBJ2-7,once,CASTDRRAEQYF,TGTGCCAGTACCGACCGTAGAGCGGAGCAGTACTTC
NA,TRBV18,TRBJ2-2,once,CASSPLSENTGELFF,TGTGCCAGCTCACCACTGTCAGAGAACACCGGGGAGCTGTTTTTT
NA,TRBV7-9,TRBJ1-4,NA,CASSLPGAEEKLFF,TGTGCCAGCAGCTTACCAGGGGCCGAAGAAAAACTGTTTTTT
TRBD1,TRBV19,TRBJ1-5,NA,CASSETGDQPQHF,TGTGCCAGTAGTGAGACAGGGGATCAGCCCCAGCATTTT
NA,TRBV2,TRBJ2-1,NA,CASSPGTPPNEQFF,TGTGCCAGCAGCCCCGGGACTCCTCCCAATGAGCAGTTCTTC
TRBD1,TRBV6-5,TRBJ1-5,NA,CASRDDRGSNQPQHF,TGTGCCAGCAGAGACGACAGGGGAAGCAATCAGCCCCAGCATTTT